Detailed here is one T cell receptor beta chain. It has no known antigen specificity. Base quality data are lacking; no much larger clone is found one base away. TCR repertoires of sorted CD4+ and CD8+ blood T cells from severe aplastic anemia patients and healthy subjects were deep-sequenced in the study. Ficoll-Paque density gradient centrifugation was used to isolate peripheral blood mononuclear cells. Before DNA extraction, CD4+ and CD8+ T cells were sorted by FACS or by magnetic beads. The sample belongs to a study of CD8+CD57+ T cells in acquired aplastic anemia (dated by TCRdb to about 2018). In terms of the full investigation: A mean of approximately 3 ug of DNA, ranging from roughly 0.18 to 30 ug, was extracted from sorted CD4+ and CD8+ cells.

Genomic DNA served as template for TCR beta VDJ combination and CDR3 sequence profiling. An Illumina HiSeq 2000 was used for TCR repertoire sequencing. The published analysis was carried out like this. Repertoires were assessed using TRBV/TRBJ rearrangement plots, CDR3 size and DJ length profiles, and Simpson's diversity index. The most abundant DNA sequence in the deep sequencing data was taken as the immunodominant clone. CDR3 amino acid sequences were screened for sharing across subjects and were compared with published repertoires and the VDJdb database. The public reads were reanalyzed by TCRdb: fastp trimming at Q25, MiXCR alignment, in-frame beta chains only. Rows matching on CDR3 protein sequence are summarized as one entry with the most common DNA and genes. The V and J calls shown here were made by TCRdb, not taken from the authors' results. In this sample the table shows a few hundred thousand distinct CDR3 sequences, around 60% of which occur a single time. The ten largest clonotypes hold 7% to 9% of the sample.

Broader findings and caveats from the paper: Roughly 30 CD8+ CDR3 sequences were found to be shared between patients and controls, but these sequences appeared to be highly expressed in patients and within the immunodominant clones of the patients. Patients and healthy controls showed no significant difference in CD8+ Simpson's diversity (P=0.060).

CDR1 SNHLY and CDR2 FYNNEI are derived from the germline V gene. V gives up 6 bases and J gives up 1 base, and the segment between their germline ends measures 7 bases. The cysteine opens and the phenylalanine closes a CDR3 of 13 amino acids. Only the CDR3 region is kept as DNA, spanning 39 bases read in frame from base 1. Sequenced sample: sorted CD4+, CD8+, or CD8+CD57+ T cells (not recorded which) from PBMCs. Recombination linked TRBV2 to TRBJ1-5; the D gene cannot be named for sure. The source of this sequence is a human donor with severe aplastic anemia or a healthy control (not recorded which). At the DNA level, the sequence is TGTGCCAGCAGCGGACGGAGCAATCAGCCCCAGCATTTT. This gives the protein CASSGRSNQPQHF.